The sequence of this TCR beta chain was determined in a study of spatial heterogeneity in lung cancer. Turning to the study itself: Raw-read counts averaged over ten per unique TCR and UMI combination. Findings and limits, study-wide: Expanded TCRs classified as ubiquitous or regional were counted, and these counts tracked ubiquitous and regional nonsynonymous mutations, respectively. In tumors, expanded intratumoral alpha and beta TCR counts tracked mutation counts.

The library protocol tagged each TCR cDNA with a unique molecular identifier. TCRdb re-analysed the 5' RACE reads in MiXCR, keeping a single row per CDR3 protein. The top ten hold around 26% of the sample, which has 9,100 or so distinct CDR3 sequences, less than 65% seen once. Time point defined: sample taken at primary tumor resection. Tumor, nontumor lung or frozen PBMC supplied whole RNA that was sequenced unsorted. This clonotype was seen a few times. The antigen remains undetermined. Being off target in a library aimed at alpha chains, this beta chain has a size of little meaning. J lost 5 bases, V lost 3 bases, and 6 bases had no gene match. The V gene's germline CDR1 is KGHSH and CDR2 LQKENI. This CDR3 region has 14 residues.

This specimen consisted of lung tumor tissue, obtained at surgery. V usage is TRBV18 and J usage is TRBJ2-5, with TRBD2 matching 7 bases. This sequence originates from a female donor with early-stage non-small cell lung cancer. In DNA form, the CDR3 reads TGTGCCAGCTCACCTACCGGGACTAAGGAGACCCAGTACTTC. Protein: CASSPTGTKETQYF.